A selection of T cell receptor beta chains follows, all from one sample in a study of T cell repertoires in cytomegalovirus infection. TCRdb re-analysed the reads in MiXCR, keeping a single row per CDR3 protein. In the table there are almost 550,000 distinct CDR3 sequences, approximately 16% of which are singletons. Material: CD8+ T cells from PBMCs. These receptors all stem from a human donor in good health (CMV status not recorded). Some clones in this sample may be carry-over from other donors' samples. Both conserved end residues are part of each CDR3. The D gene is left open where the match is weak. Not every row has a clone size; where given, it reads once, few, many or a size class.

CDR3nt	CDR3aa	v_gene	abundance	d_gene	j_gene
TGTGCCAGCAGTTACTCGGGGGTCTCCTACAATGAGCAGTTCTTC	CASSYSGVSYNEQFF	TRBV6-5	.	.	TRBJ2-1
TGCAGTGCTAGGGGAGAAGGTCCTGGAAACACCATATATTTT	CSARGEGPGNTIYF	TRBV20-1	.	.	TRBJ1-3
TGTGCCAGCAGCCAATGGGGGGGAGGCTACGAGCAGTACTTC	CASSQWGGGYEQYF	TRBV12-3/TRBV12-4	many	TRBD2	TRBJ2-7
TGTGCCAGCAGCTCTCGGACAACTAACACCGGGGAGCTGTTTTTT	CASSSRTTNTGELFF	TRBV7-9	.	.	TRBJ2-2
TGTGCCAGCATCGGAAGGACTAGCGACTACAATGAGCAGTTCTTC	CASIGRTSDYNEQFF	TRBV27	.	TRBD2	TRBJ2-1
TGTGCCAGCAGCCGACTCCGGACTAGCGGGAGCGATGAGCAGTTCTTC	CASSRLRTSGSDEQFF	TRBV6-1	.	TRBD2	TRBJ2-1
TGTGCCAGTAGTATGAAGGGGCGAGCCCGCTTTTCCACCTACGAGCAGTACTTC	CASSMKGRARFSTYEQYF	TRBV19	many	.	TRBJ2-7
TGTGCCAGCAGCTTCCGACTAGCGGCATACAATGAGCAGTTCTTC	CASSFRLAAYNEQFF	TRBV28	.	TRBD2	TRBJ2-1
TGTGCCAGCAGCGTAGAGCCGGGGGGGACGGGGAATGAGCAGTTCTTC	CASSVEPGGTGNEQFF	TRBV9	few	TRBD2	TRBJ2-1
TGTGCCATCAGTGAGCCCCTAAGAGGGGGGGAGGATTTGAACACTGAAGCTTTCTTT	CAISEPLRGGEDLNTEAFF	TRBV10-3	.	.	TRBJ1-1
TGTGCCAGCAGTCCCCTGATAGGGGGCACTGAAGCTTTCTTT	CASSPLIGGTEAFF	TRBV27	many	.	TRBJ1-1
TGTGCCAGCAGCTCCGGGACTAGCGGGAGGGCCACCCACTCCTACGAGCAGTACTTC	CASSSGTSGRATHSYEQYF	TRBV7-9	many	TRBD2	TRBJ2-7
TGTGCCAGCTCACCACCGGACAGGTCAACACTCAACCTCCGTCAAGAGACCCAGTACTTC	CASSPPDRSTLNLRQETQYF	TRBV18	.	TRBD1	TRBJ2-5
TGTGCGAGCCCCAACGGGCCGGGACTAGCGGGAACTTCCGCTGACAATGAGCAGTTCTTC	CASPNGPGLAGTSADNEQFF	TRBV2	.	TRBD2	TRBJ2-1
TGTGCCAGTAGACTCCCTTTAGGGAACTATGGCTACACCTTC	CASRLPLGNYGYTF	TRBV19	many	.	TRBJ1-2
TGTGCCAGCAGTTTCCCGGGGACAGGGGGTCAGCCCCAGCATTTT	CASSFPGTGGQPQHF	TRBV28	.	TRBD1	TRBJ1-5
TGTGCCAGCAGCTTGGAAGGGTTGGGAGAAAAACTGTTTTTT	CASSLEGLGEKLFF	TRBV5-4	.	.	TRBJ1-4
TGCGCCAGCAGCCAAGATGTTTTGGGGACAGCTGAAGCTTTCTTT	CASSQDVLGTAEAFF	TRBV4-1	few	TRBD1	TRBJ1-1
TGCAGTGCTAGAGAGCTTAATCAGCCCCAGCATTTT	CSARELNQPQHF	TRBV20-1	few	.	TRBJ1-5
TGCAGCGGGGGACAGGGGAGATCCTACGAGCAGTACTTC	CSGGQGRSYEQYF	TRBV29-1	few	TRBD1	TRBJ2-7
TGTGCCATCAGTGAGCCGGCCGACACTTTAATGAACACTGAAGCTTTCTTT	CAISEPADTLMNTEAFF	TRBV10-3	many	.	TRBJ1-1
TGTGCTAGTGGCCCAGGACACACTGAAGCTTTCTTT	CASGPGHTEAFF	TRBV12-5	many	.	TRBJ1-1
TGCCCTCTCCTCCCCGCTGGGGCCAACGTCCTGACTTTC	CPLLPAGANVLTF	TRBV29-1	.	.	TRBJ2-6
TGTGCCGGAACCAAGGGAAGCTCCTACAATGAGCAGTTCTTC	CAGTKGSSYNEQFF	TRBV7-9	many	.	TRBJ2-1
TGTGCCAGCAGTTTAACCTCTGCGACAGGGGACTACGAGCAGTACTTC	CASSLTSATGDYEQYF	TRBV6-5	many	TRBD1	TRBJ2-7
TGTGCCAGCAGTGACTCGGAGTTAGCGGGGACCGATACGCAGTATTTT	CASSDSELAGTDTQYF	TRBV6-4	.	TRBD2	TRBJ2-3
TGTGCCACCCGACAGGATTCCCCCACCTATGCTGAAGCTTTCTTT	CATRQDSPTYAEAFF	TRBV7-9	.	.	TRBJ1-1
TGTGCCAGCAGCCAAGATCCAGGGGCCTATGAGCAGTTCTTC	CASSQDPGAYEQFF	TRBV4-2	few	.	TRBJ2-1
TGTGCCAGCAGAAAAACTAGCGGCGCGGGAGAGACCCAGTACTTC	CASRKTSGAGETQYF	TRBV7-9	many	TRBD2	TRBJ2-5
TGTGCCAGTAGTGCCTACAGGAAGGAAAGCACTGAAGCTTTCTTT	CASSAYRKESTEAFF	TRBV19	few	.	TRBJ1-1
TGTGCCAGCAGTTTATCGGGGGACATGAACACTGAAGCTTTCTTT	CASSLSGDMNTEAFF	TRBV27	many	.	TRBJ1-1
TGCAGTGCTAGAATAGCGGGGGGGTCCTACGAGCAGTACTTC	CSARIAGGSYEQYF	TRBV20-1	few	TRBD2	TRBJ2-7
TGTGCCAGCAGCTTCTCTAGCGGGGGGGCCCACAATGAGCAGTTCTTC	CASSFSSGGAHNEQFF	TRBV7-8	many	TRBD2	TRBJ2-1
TGTGCCAGCAGCCTTCGGGATCGTGAGCAGTTCTTC	CASSLRDREQFF	TRBV4-2	.	.	TRBJ2-1
TGCGCCAGCAGCCCCCGCCAGCGGGAGGGCCCCGAGCAGTACTTC	CASSPRQREGPEQYF	TRBV5-1	.	TRBD2	TRBJ2-7
TGCAGCGTTGCCTCTTTCCGGGACAGGGAAACCTACAATGAGCAGTTCTTC	CSVASFRDRETYNEQFF	TRBV29-1	few	TRBD1	TRBJ2-1
TGTGCCAGCAGCGGACAGCCCGAACAGGGGCGGAATGAAAAACTGTTTTTT	CASSGQPEQGRNEKLFF	TRBV7-9	many	TRBD1	TRBJ1-4
TGTGCCAGCAGCTTAGCGCAAAGGACAGGGGCTACTGAAGCTTTCTTT	CASSLAQRTGATEAFF	TRBV7-8	many	TRBD1	TRBJ1-1
TGTGCCAGCAGCCAAGACAATTCACCCCTCCACTTT	CASSQDNSPLHF	TRBV4-2	.	.	TRBJ1-6
TGCAGCGGTCTCGGGGACTTCTACGAGCAGTACTTC	CSGLGDFYEQYF	TRBV29-1	.	.	TRBJ2-7
TGTGCCAGTAGTATCTCACCGAACACTGAAGCTTTCTTT	CASSISPNTEAFF	TRBV19	many	.	TRBJ1-1
TGTGCCAGCAGCTTAGGATGGATGGGACAGGGTGCCTCACCCCTCCACTTT	CASSLGWMGQGASPLHF	TRBV11-2	few	TRBD1	TRBJ1-6
TGTGCCAGCACCGACCCTGGAATAAGCACTGAAGCTTTCTTT	CASTDPGISTEAFF	TRBV7-9	few	.	TRBJ1-1
TGTGCCATCAGTGGGCCAGGGACGAGCTCCTACGAGCAGTACTTC	CAISGPGTSSYEQYF	TRBV10-3	many	.	TRBJ2-7
TGTGCCAGCAGTACAGGGAGAGAGACCCAGTACTTC	CASSTGRETQYF	TRBV6-1	many	.	TRBJ2-5
TGTGCCAGCAGCGACATCAATGGCTACACCTTC	CASSDINGYTF	TRBV9	.	.	TRBJ1-2